The 14 T cell receptor beta chains given below trace back to one sample, sequenced in a study of blood T cell repertoires in COVID-19. Sequenced by immunoSEQ multiplex PCR; TCRdb stores in-frame clones only, minus some. The sample lists about 60,000 clones; about 78% were seen once. Material for sequencing was peripheral blood. Every receptor here comes from a woman of 80 years or more with acute or convalescent COVID-19.

J is TRBJ2-2 and V is TRBV24-1, with D hard to call. CDR3 length: 15 residues. Per the germline V gene, CDR1 is KGHDR and CDR2 is SFDVKD. Trimming cost V 7 bases and J 6 bases, with 17 bases left between them. The CDR3 DNA follows: TGTGCCACCAGAGCTCAGCAGGTCTCATCCGGGGAGCTGTTTTTT. Residues: CATRAQQVSSGELFF.

The rearrangement links TRBV11-2 to TRBJ2-3, with 9 positions matching TRBD1. Trimming cost V 4 bases and J 7 bases; bases outside gene matches: 6. The length of the CDR3 is 14 residues. Germline CDR1 reads SGHAT; CDR2 reads FQNNGV. The CDR3 region has the DNA TGTGCCAGCAGCTGGGACAGGGCCTCTAATACGCAGTATTTT. Translation gives CASSWDRASNTQYF.

This chain uses TRBV12-3 or TRBV12-4 with TRBJ2-3; D is uncertain. V was trimmed by 8 bases and J by 4 bases, leaving 7 bases between them. The CDR3 totals 11 residues. CDR3 nucleotides: TGTGCCAGCCAACAAGCAGATACGCAGTATTTT. Translated: CASQQADTQYF.

J is TRBJ1-1 and V is TRBV7-8; D not certain. Germline V lookup: CDR1 SGHVS, CDR2 FQNEAQ. V lost 5 bases and J lost 0, with 10 bases in between. The CDR3 is 14 amino acids. The CDR3 bases are TGTGCCAGCAGCCCTACTGAGGTGAACACTGAAGCTTTCTTT. As protein: CASSPTEVNTEAFF.

V and J are TRBV2 and TRBJ2-1, with TRBD1 as a possible D gene (6 bases). Germline lookup yields CDR1 SNHLY and CDR2 FYNNEI. The CDR3 sequence is 15 residues long. Trimming left V 6 bases short and J 6 bases short, with 18 bases between. CDR3 protein: CASRIYTGLGNEQFF. Written as DNA, the CDR3 is TGTGCCAGCAGAATCTATACAGGGTTGGGCAATGAGCAGTTCTTC.

The rearrangement uses TRBV7-9 and TRBJ2-2, with TRBD1 as a possible D gene (6 bases). The length of the CDR3 is 15 residues. Germline CDR1 SEHNR, CDR2 FQNEAQ (reference sequence). V was trimmed by 5 bases and J by 4 bases, leaving 14 bases between them. For the CDR3, the DNA is TGTGCCAGCAGCCCGATGTCAGGGGTCACCGGGGAGCTGTTTTTT. It specifies CASSPMSGVTGELFF.

This CDR3 reads CASSQLPGQGLGETQYF. In nucleotides, the CDR3 is TGTGCCAGCAGCCAACTTCCCGGACAGGGGCTGGGGGAGACCCAGTACTTC. The genes are TRBV4-2 and TRBJ2-5; TRBD1 aligns across 9 bases. Germline-derived CDR1 and CDR2 are LGHNA and YNFKEQ. The V gene end was trimmed by 2 bases and the J gene end by 5 bases; junction bases not matched to a gene: 12. The CDR3 extends over 17 amino acids.

This clone appeared once. The V call is TRBV19, the J call TRBJ2-7, with 9 positions matching TRBD2. The germline V gene has CDR1 LNHDA and CDR2 SQIVND (reference sequence). This CDR3 contains 15 residues. The J segment lost 0 bases and the V segment lost 8 bases, leaving 8 bases of the junction unmatched. DNA for the CDR3: TGTGCCAGTCAGTCGCTAGCGGGAAGCTCCTACGAGCAGTACTTC. Protein sequence: CASQSLAGSSYEQYF.

The rearrangement links TRBV3-1 (or the pseudogene TRBV3-2) to TRBJ2-7; 7 bases are shared with TRBD2. Losses at the gene ends were 6 bases for V and 0 bases for J; bases not matched to a gene: 2. CDR3 length equals 13 residues. Germline assignment: CDR1 LGHDT and CDR2 YNNKEL (reference sequence). The CDR3 loop reads CASSRTSSYEQYF. For the CDR3, the DNA is TGTGCCAGCAGTCGGACTAGCTCCTACGAGCAGTACTTC.

This clone has more than one count but fewer than ten. The gene calls are TRBV30 and TRBJ1-4; D not certain. With 5 bases removed from V and 8 bases from J, the gap between germline ends came to 15 bases. Germline V gives CDR1 GTSNPN, CDR2 SVGIG (reference sequence). CDR3 size: 13 residues. The CDR3 region is CAWARFTGEKLFF. For the CDR3, the DNA is TGTGCCTGGGCCCGCTTTACGGGGGAAAAACTGTTTTTT.

This clone has only one observation. The chain combines TRBV27 with TRBJ1-4, with TRBD1 matching over 9 bases. The CDR3 has 16 amino acids. The trim removed 5 bases at V and 4 bases at J, leaving 8 bases unmatched. CDR1 and CDR2 from the germline V gene are MNHEY and SMNVEV (reference sequence). CDR3 protein: CASSPTGGWGNEKLFF. In DNA form, the CDR3 reads TGTGCCAGCAGTCCTACAGGGGGCTGGGGTAATGAAAAACTGTTTTTT.

Here the CDR3 DNA reads TGTGCCAGCAGTTCTATGGACGAGCAGTACTTC. This encodes CASSSMDEQYF. The gene calls are TRBV28 and TRBJ2-7, with D unclear. Germline CDR1 and CDR2: MDHEN and SYDVKM. With 4 bases removed from V and 5 bases from J, the gap between germline ends came to 6 bases. This CDR3 comprises 11 residues.

The CDR3 region is CASTREGQSTDTQYF. DNA for the CDR3: TGTGCCAGCACGCGGGAGGGCCAAAGCACAGATACGCAGTATTTT. This chain joins TRBV6-5 and TRBJ2-3; 9 bases line up with TRBD2. V gave up 7 bases and J gave up 0 bases; unmatched junction bases: 5. Germline V lookup: CDR1 MNHEY, CDR2 SVGAGI. This CDR3 region has 15 residues.

The genes are TRBV3-1 (or the pseudogene TRBV3-2) and TRBJ2-1; 11 nucleotides line up with TRBD2. The J segment lost 5 bases and the V segment lost 4 bases, leaving 13 bases of the junction unmatched. The V gene's germline CDR1 is LGHDT and CDR2 YNNKEL (reference sequence). The CDR3 totals 18 residues. As DNA, the CDR3 is TGTGCCAGCAGCCGTCAACCCCCGACTAGCGGGATCCACAATGAGCAGTTCTTC. Its protein product is CASSRQPPTSGIHNEQFF.